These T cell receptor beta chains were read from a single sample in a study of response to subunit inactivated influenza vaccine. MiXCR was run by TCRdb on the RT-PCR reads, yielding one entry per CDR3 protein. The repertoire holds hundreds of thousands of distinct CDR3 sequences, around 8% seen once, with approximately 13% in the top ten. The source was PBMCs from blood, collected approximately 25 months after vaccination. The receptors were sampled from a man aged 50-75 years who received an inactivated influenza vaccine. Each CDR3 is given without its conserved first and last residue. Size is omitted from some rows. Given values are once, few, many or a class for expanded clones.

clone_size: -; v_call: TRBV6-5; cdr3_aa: ASSYFTVNTEAF
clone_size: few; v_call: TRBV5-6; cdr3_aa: ASSLTGTLGDEQY
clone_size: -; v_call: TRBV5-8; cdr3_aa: ASNSFSNEQF
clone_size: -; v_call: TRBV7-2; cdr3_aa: ASSHTGGQETQY
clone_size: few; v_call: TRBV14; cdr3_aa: ASSQRPHRVGYNEQF
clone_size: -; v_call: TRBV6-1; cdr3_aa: ASRPTLAGVNSYEQY
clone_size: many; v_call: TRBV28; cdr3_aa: ASSLRLAGTDTQY
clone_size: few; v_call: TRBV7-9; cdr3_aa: ASSLASSGTGGNEQY
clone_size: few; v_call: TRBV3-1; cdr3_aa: ASSQVGGQF
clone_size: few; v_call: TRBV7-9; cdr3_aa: ASSLAPGNYGYT
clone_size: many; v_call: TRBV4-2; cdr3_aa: ASSPASGSSVDTQY
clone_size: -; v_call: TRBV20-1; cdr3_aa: SASDVGPNSNQPQH
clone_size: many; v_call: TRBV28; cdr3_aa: AGRGLGNSPLH
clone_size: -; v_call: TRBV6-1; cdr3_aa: ASSLTSGLSSYEQY
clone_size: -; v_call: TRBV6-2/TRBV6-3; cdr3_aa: SSSYKPGQGYNEQF
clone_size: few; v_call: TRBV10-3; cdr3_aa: AISESFIGTSTDTQY
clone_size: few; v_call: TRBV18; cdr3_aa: ASSRNGGTNTGELF
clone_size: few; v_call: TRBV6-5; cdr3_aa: ASSHVPGQGVGNTIY
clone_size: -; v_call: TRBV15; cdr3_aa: ATSRARRTSGGQETQY
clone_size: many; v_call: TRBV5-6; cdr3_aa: ASSARDRVYNEQF
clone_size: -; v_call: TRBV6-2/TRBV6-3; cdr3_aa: ASRTLTRASGDEQY
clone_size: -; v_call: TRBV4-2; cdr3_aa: ASSPTGGAPYNEQF
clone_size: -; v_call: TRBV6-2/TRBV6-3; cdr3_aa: ASSYRGRETQY
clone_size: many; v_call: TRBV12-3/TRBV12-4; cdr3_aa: ASSLARTASYEQY
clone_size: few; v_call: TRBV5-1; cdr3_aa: ASSYQARGQRLNTEAF
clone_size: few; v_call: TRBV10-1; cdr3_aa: ASSVSSGGTDTQY
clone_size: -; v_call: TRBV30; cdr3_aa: AWSAEMTGELF
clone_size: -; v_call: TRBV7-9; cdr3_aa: ASSRDREIIGTQY
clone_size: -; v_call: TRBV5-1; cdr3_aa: ASSLAQAGYGYT
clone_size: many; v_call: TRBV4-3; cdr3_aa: ASSKAGETIYNEQF
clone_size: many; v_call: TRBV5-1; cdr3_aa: ASSSGIQETQY
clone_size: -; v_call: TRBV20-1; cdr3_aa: SATNSQGASLH
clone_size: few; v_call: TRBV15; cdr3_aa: ATSRDMGQSR